The rows below give T cell receptor beta chains drawn from one sample of a study of beta chain features in type 1 diabetes. This table comes from immunoSEQ multiplex PCR, and its TCRdb copy is limited to in-frame clones, with some not included. This table has 300,000 or so clones, around 9% appearing once. The sample consisted of central memory CD4+ T cells from blood. Receptors were obtained from a young man with type 1 diabetes. The CDR3 runs from the conserved cysteine through the conserved F or W. The D gene is left open where the match is weak. Not all rows give a size; the values are once, few, many and, for expanded clones, a class.

V gene	J gene	D gene	clone size	CDR3 protein	CDR3 DNA
TRBV5-1	TRBJ2-3	.	few	CASSLGLDSSSDTQYF	TGCGCCAGCAGCTTGGGGCTAGATAGTAGCTCAGATACGCAGTATTTT
TRBV7-2	TRBJ2-7	.	.	CASSLDWSSYEQYF	TGTGCCAGCAGCTTAGACTGGAGCTCCTACGAGCAGTACTTC
TRBV28	TRBJ1-2	.	.	CASSLSVRENGYTF	TGTGCCAGCAGTTTATCGGTCAGGGAAAATGGCTACACCTTC
TRBV28	TRBJ1-5	.	.	CASSLFVEHNQPQHF	TGTGCCAGCAGCCTTTTCGTCGAACATAATCAGCCCCAGCATTTT
TRBV4-1	TRBJ2-3	.	.	CASSQVEGLRPDTQYF	TGCGCCAGCAGCCAAGTTGAGGGACTTCGTCCAGATACGCAGTATTTT
TRBV30	TRBJ1-1	.	.	CAWSGLRNSGTEAFF	TGTGCCTGGAGCGGACTACGGAACTCGGGCACTGAAGCTTTCTTT
TRBV2	TRBJ1-5	.	few	CASSATGLISNQPQHF	TGTGCCAGCAGTGCTACAGGGTTGATTAGCAATCAGCCCCAGCATTTT
TRBV4-3	TRBJ1-5	TRBD1	.	CASSQSPRQGEQHF	TGCGCCAGCAGCCAATCCCCCCGACAGGGGGAACAGCATTTT
TRBV18	TRBJ1-5	.	.	CASSPPSDATPAQHF	TGTGCCAGCTCACCACCTTCGGACGCAACCCCGGCCCAGCATTTT
TRBV9	TRBJ2-3	.	few	CASSVGLGTDTQYF	TGTGCCAGCAGCGTAGGGCTAGGCACAGATACGCAGTATTTT
TRBV7-2	TRBJ2-3	.	few	CASRRRASTDTQYF	TGTGCCAGCCGGCGGCGCGCTAGCACAGATACGCAGTATTTT
TRBV11-2	TRBJ2-7	.	.	CASSLQGSPYEQYF	TGTGCCAGCAGCTTGCAGGGTAGCCCCTACGAGCAGTACTTC
TRBV7-2	TRBJ1-2	.	few	CASSLERGYGYTF	TGTGCCAGCAGCTTAGAAAGGGGATATGGCTACACCTTC
TRBV25-1	TRBJ2-2	.	.	CASRGPGELFF	TGTGCCAGCAGGGGCCCCGGGGAGCTGTTTTTT
TRBV11-2	TRBJ2-2	.	.	CASSFRGNGELFF	TGTGCCAGCAGCTTTAGGGGGAACGGGGAGCTGTTTTTT
TRBV7-2	TRBJ2-7	TRBD2	few	CASSPRTSGTYEQYF	TGTGCCAGCAGCCCCCGGACTAGCGGGACCTACGAGCAGTACTTC
TRBV6-6	TRBJ1-2	.	few	CASRGALQLANYGYTF	TGTGCCAGCAGGGGGGCCCTACAATTAGCTAACTATGGCTACACCTTC
TRBV19	TRBJ2-7	.	.	CASRGSSYEQYF	TGTGCCAGTAGGGGCAGTTCCTACGAGCAGTACTTC
TRBV10-3	TRBJ2-2	.	few	CAIRDQGDTGELFF	TGTGCCATCAGGGACCAGGGAGACACCGGGGAGCTGTTTTTT
TRBV11-2	TRBJ1-3	.	many	CASSSDTYSGNTIYF	TGTGCCAGCAGCTCGGACACCTACTCTGGAAACACCATATATTTT
TRBV18	TRBJ1-2	.	few	CASSPVENGLYGYTF	TGTGCCAGCTCACCAGTAGAGAATGGACTCTATGGCTACACCTTC
TRBV29-1	TRBJ1-1	.	few	CSAENTEAFF	TGCAGCGCCGAAAACACTGAAGCTTTCTTT
TRBV18	TRBJ1-1	.	.	CASSPGFESNTEAFF	TGTGCCAGCTCACCCGGTTTTGAATCGAACACTGAAGCTTTCTTT
TRBV10-3	TRBJ2-3	.	many	CAISESGRADTQYF	TGTGCCATCAGTGAGTCGGGTCGCGCAGATACGCAGTATTTT
TRBV4-3	TRBJ2-2	.	.	CASSQDNGLGELFF	TGCGCCAGCAGCCAAGATAACGGGTTGGGGGAGCTGTTTTTT
TRBV29-1	TRBJ1-2	.	.	CSVGGVGGYTF	TGCAGCGTTGGGGGGGTAGGAGGCTACACCTTC
TRBV19	TRBJ2-3	TRBD1	.	CASTGAPGQETDTQYF	TGTGCCAGTACGGGCGCCCCGGGACAGGAGACAGATACGCAGTATTTT
TRBV6-4	TRBJ2-3	.	.	CASSEFGSTDTQYF	TGTGCCAGCAGTGAGTTTGGTAGCACAGATACGCAGTATTTT